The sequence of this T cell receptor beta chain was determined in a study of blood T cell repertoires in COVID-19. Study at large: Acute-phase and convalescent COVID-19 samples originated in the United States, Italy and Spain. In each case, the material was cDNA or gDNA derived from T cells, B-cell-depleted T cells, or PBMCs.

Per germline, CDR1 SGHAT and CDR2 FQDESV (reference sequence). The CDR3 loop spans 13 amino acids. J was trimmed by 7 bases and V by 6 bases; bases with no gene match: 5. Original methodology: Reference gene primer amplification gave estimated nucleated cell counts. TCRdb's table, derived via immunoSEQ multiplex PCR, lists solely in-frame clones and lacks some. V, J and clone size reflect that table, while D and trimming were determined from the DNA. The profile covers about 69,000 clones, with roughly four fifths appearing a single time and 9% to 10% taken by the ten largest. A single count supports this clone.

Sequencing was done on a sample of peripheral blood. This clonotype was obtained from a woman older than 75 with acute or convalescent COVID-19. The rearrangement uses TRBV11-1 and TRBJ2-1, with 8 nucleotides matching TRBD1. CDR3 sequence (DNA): TGTGCCAGCAGATTCACAGGGGGGAATGAGCAGTTCTTC. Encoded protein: CASRFTGGNEQFF.